Shown below are 6 T cell receptor beta chains from a single sample sequenced in a study of shared clonotypes between healthy human individuals. The assay was immunoSEQ multiplex PCR, and TCRdb's table has in-frame clones only and misses some. The table includes about 2.3 million clones, 85% to 95% detected once. The specimen sequenced was naive CD4+ T cells from PBMCs. Subset defined: CD45RA+ positively selected. The receptors shown here come from a man aged 18 to 29 in good health. Some clones in this sample may be carry-over from other donors' samples.

The chain carries TRBV14 and TRBJ2-1; unclear D gene. V lost 1 base, J lost 5 bases, and 12 bases lay in between. CDR1 SGHDN and CDR2 FVKESK come from the germline V gene. The CDR3 sequence is 15 residues long. CDR3 in DNA: TGTGCCAGCAGCCAAGTTTGGACGTTAAACAATGAGCAGTTCTTC. The encoded protein is CASSQVWTLNNEQFF.

The rearrangement links TRBV4-2 to TRBJ2-7; 10 nucleotides agree with TRBD2. Looked up from germline, CDR1 is LGHNA and CDR2 is YNFKEQ. V was clipped by 4 bases and J by 3 bases; unmatched bases: 0. There are 13 residues in the CDR3. The CDR3 bases are TGTGCCAGCAGCCGGACTAGCGGCTACGAGCAGTACTTC. It translates to CASSRTSGYEQYF.

This clone was seen once. The chain recombines TRBV4-1 with TRBJ2-5; 7 nucleotides align to TRBD2. Trimming removed 2 bases from V and 9 bases from J; junction bases left unmatched: 18. The germline CDR1 and CDR2 sequences are MGHRA and YSYEKL. The CDR3 loop spans 17 amino acids. In nucleotides, the CDR3 is TGCGCCAGCAGCCAAAGCCCGCCGGGGCTAGCGGTTCCGGCCCAGTACTTC. This translates into CASSQSPPGLAVPAQYF.

This chain joins TRBV21-1 and TRBJ2-7; the listed D gene, TRBD2, was not tested against the DNA. TRBV21-1 is a pseudogene segment. The CDR3 runs to 13 residues. The CDR3 is CASSKIEVNEQYF. As DNA, the CDR3 is TGTGCCAGCAGCAAGATAGAGGTCAACGAGCAGTACTTC.

The rearrangement joins TRBV2 to TRBJ2-4; tentative D call: TRBD2 (5 bases). Trimming removed 2 bases at V and 3 bases at J, with 8 bases between. Germline V gene sequence: CDR1 SNHLY, CDR2 FYNNEI. The CDR3 is made up of 14 amino acids. The CDR3: CASSETSGKNIQYF. The DNA for the CDR3 is TGTGCCAGCAGTGAAACCAGCGGCAAAAACATTCAGTACTTC. Based on the CDR3 plus reference TRBV2 and TRBJ2-4, the full variable domain is EPEVTQTPSHQVTQMGQEVILRCVPISNHLYFYWYRQILGQKVEFLVSFYNNEISEKSEIFDDQFSVERPDGSNFTLKIRSTKLEDSAMYFCASSETSGKNIQYFGAGTRLSVL.

This rearrangement joins TRBV5-1 to TRBJ2-1; 8 nucleotides align to TRBD2. With V trimmed by 2 bases and J by 5 bases, 21 bases remained unmatched. This CDR3 region has 20 residues. CDR1 and CDR2 from the germline V gene are SGHRS and YFSETQ. The CDR3 DNA is TGCGCCAGCAGCTTCCGACGGCCCGAAATAGCGGGCGGGAGGCACAATGAGCAGTTCTTC. Amino acids: CASSFRRPEIAGGRHNEQFF. Full variable domain (missing parts from reference TRBV5-1 and TRBJ2-1): KAGVTQTPRYLIKTRGQQVTLSCSPISGHRSVSWYQQTPGQGLQFLFEYFSETQRNKGNFPGRFSGRQFSNSRSEMNVSTLELGDSALYLCASSFRRPEIAGGRHNEQFFGPGTRLTVL.